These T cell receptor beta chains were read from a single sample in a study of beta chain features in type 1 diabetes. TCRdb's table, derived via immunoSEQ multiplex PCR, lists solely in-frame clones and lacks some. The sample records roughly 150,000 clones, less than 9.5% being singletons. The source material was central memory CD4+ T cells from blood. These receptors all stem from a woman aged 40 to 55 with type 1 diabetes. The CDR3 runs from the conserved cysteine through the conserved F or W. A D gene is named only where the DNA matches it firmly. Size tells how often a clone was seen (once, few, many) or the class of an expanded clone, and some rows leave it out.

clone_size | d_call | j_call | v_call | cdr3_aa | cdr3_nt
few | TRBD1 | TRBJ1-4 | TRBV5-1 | CASSGQVGTNEKLFF | TGCGCCAGCAGCGGACAGGTCGGGACTAATGAAAAACTGTTTTTT
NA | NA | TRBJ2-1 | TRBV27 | CASSRYNEQFF | TGTGCCAGCAGTCGCTACAATGAGCAGTTCTTC
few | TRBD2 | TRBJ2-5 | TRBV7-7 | CASSPTGSGQETQYF | TGTGCCAGCAGCCCGACTGGTAGCGGGCAAGAGACCCAGTACTTC
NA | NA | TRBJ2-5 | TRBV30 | CAWSGDTWQYF | TGTGCCTGGAGCGGGGACACTTGGCAGTACTTC
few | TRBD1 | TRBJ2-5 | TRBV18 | CASSPNRGQETQYF | TGTGCCAGCTCGCCAAACAGGGGGCAGGAGACCCAGTACTTC
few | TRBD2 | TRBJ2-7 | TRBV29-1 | CSAAPTSDTYEQYF | TGCAGCGCTGCACCGACTAGCGATACCTACGAGCAGTACTTC
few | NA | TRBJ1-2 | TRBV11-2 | CASSRQDGYGYTF | TGTGCCAGCAGCCGGCAGGATGGCTATGGCTACACCTTC
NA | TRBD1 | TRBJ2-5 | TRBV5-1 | CASSLKGQQQETQYF | TGCGCCAGCAGCTTAAAGGGACAGCAACAAGAGACCCAGTACTTC
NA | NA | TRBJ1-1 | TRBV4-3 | CASSPGLGTEAFF | TGCGCCAGCAGCCCCGGACTGGGCACTGAAGCTTTCTTT
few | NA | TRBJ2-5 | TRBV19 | CASSGQRSKETQYF | TGTGCCAGTAGTGGGCAGCGGTCAAAGGAGACCCAGTACTTC
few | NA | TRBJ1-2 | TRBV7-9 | CASSYEGGSYGYTF | TGTGCCAGCAGCTATGAAGGCGGTAGCTATGGCTACACCTTC
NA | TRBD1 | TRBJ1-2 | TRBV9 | CASSGGTGAGGYTF | TGTGCCAGCAGCGGCGGGACAGGGGCCGGCGGCTACACCTTC
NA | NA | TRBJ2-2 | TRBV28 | CASSFAGLTGELFF | TGTGCCAGCAGTTTCGCAGGGCTTACCGGGGAGCTGTTTTTT
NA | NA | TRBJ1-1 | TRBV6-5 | CASSLGRWGGEAFF | TGTGCCAGCAGTCTCGGGAGGTGGGGTGGTGAAGCTTTCTTT
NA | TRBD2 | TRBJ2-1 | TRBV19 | CASTSGEYNEQFF | TGTGCCAGTACTAGCGGGGAATACAATGAGCAGTTCTTC
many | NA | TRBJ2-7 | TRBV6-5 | CASRPGQLYEQYF | TGTGCCAGCAGACCGGGACAATTGTACGAGCAGTACTTC
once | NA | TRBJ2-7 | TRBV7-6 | CASSPSPGAYEQYF | TGTGCCAGCAGCCCTAGTCCGGGAGCCTACGAGCAGTACTTC
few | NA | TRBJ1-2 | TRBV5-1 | CASSSAASSNYGYTF | TGCGCCAGCAGCTCGGCGGCCAGCTCTAACTATGGCTACACCTTC
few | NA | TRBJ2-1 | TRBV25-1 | CASSETGLHYNEQFF | TGTGCCAGCAGTGAGACGGGACTCCACTACAATGAGCAGTTCTTC
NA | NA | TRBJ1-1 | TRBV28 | CASTDSQNTEAFF | TGTGCCAGCACGGACAGCCAAAACACTGAAGCTTTCTTT
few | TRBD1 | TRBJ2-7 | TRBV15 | CATSKDRGLHEQYF | TGTGCCACCAGCAAGGACAGGGGACTTCACGAGCAGTACTTC
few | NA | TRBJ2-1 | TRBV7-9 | CASSLQAGNEQFF | TGTGCCAGCAGCTTACAGGCAGGAAATGAGCAGTTCTTC
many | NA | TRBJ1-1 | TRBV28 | CASSLRGTEAFF | TGTGCCAGCAGTTTACGGGGCACTGAAGCTTTCTTT
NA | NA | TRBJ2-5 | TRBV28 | CASSLRDSGETQYF | TGTGCCAGCAGTTTAAGGGATTCGGGGGAGACCCAGTACTTC
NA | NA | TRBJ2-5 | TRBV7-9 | CASSSPGGQETQYF | TGTGCCAGCAGCTCGCCCGGGGGCCAAGAGACCCAGTACTTC
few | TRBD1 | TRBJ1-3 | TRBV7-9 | CASSADRGLGNTIYF | TGTGCCAGCAGCGCGGACAGGGGGCTAGGAAACACCATATATTTT
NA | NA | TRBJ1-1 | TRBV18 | CASSTTPTDTEAFF | TGTGCCAGCTCAACGACTCCGACGGACACTGAAGCTTTCTTT
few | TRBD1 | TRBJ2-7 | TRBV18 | CASSPGHGTEYEQYF | TGTGCCAGCTCACCAGGGCACGGGACAGAGTACGAGCAGTACTTC